This T cell receptor beta chain stems from a study of CD8+ T cells in alopecia areata. Isolated RNA was reverse transcribed into cDNA used as the sequencing template. Method: immunoSEQ multiplex PCR; TCRdb's copy keeps in-frame clones and lacks some. The repertoire has 5,800 or so clones, less than 65% of them found once; the top ten carry over 9%. Peripheral blood samples and lesional scalp punch biopsies were obtained from alopecia areata patients. This CDR3 spans 13 amino acids. Germline CDR1 reads SEHNR; CDR2 reads FQNEAQ (reference sequence). V was cut by 3 bases and J by 1 base, with 7 bases left in between.

The material was skin, obtained at week 0. This chain uses TRBV7-9 with TRBJ2-7, with a possible D match to TRBD1 (5 bases). This clonotype was obtained from a human donor with alopecia areata. The CDR3 sequence is CASSFDSSYEQYF. CDR3 sequence (DNA): TGTGCCAGCAGCTTCGACAGTTCCTACGAGCAGTACTTC. Using reference TRBV7-9 and TRBJ2-7 for the parts outside the CDR3, the full variable domain is DTGVSQNPRHKITKRGQNVTFRCDPISEHNRLYWYRQTLGQGPEFLTYFQNEAQLEKSRLLSDRFSAERPKGSFSTLEIQRTEQGDSAMYLCASSFDSSYEQYFGPGTRLTVT.